There are a few counts of the clone carrying this T cell receptor (beta chain). Trimming removed 0 bases at V and 4 bases at J, with 9 bases between. CDR1 and CDR2 from the germline V gene are SGHDN and FVKESK. The CDR3 loop spans 14 amino acids. These data come from a study of tumor T cells in aggressive B-cell lymphoma. Libraries were prepared by immunoSEQ multiplex PCR; TCRdb keeps only in-frame clonotypes and omits some of them. In the table there are 9,500 to 10,000 clones, approximately 85% of which are singletons. The chain combines TRBV14 with TRBJ1-2; no clear D. Sequencing was carried out using tumor tissue. The TCR comes from an adult with diffuse large B cell lymphoma. CDR3 protein: CASSQDLSFYGYTF. The CDR3 DNA is TGTGCCAGCAGCCAAGATCTTTCCTTCTATGGCTACACCTTC.